The source of this T cell receptor beta chain is a study of response to subunit inactivated influenza vaccine. With regard to this clonotype: Its specificity is not known.

TCRdb ran MiXCR on the RT-PCR reads and lists one entry per CDR3 protein. Here the sample spans about 520,000 distinct CDR3 sequences, approximately 7.3% being singletons. General study findings and limits: Each seasonal flu vaccination may recruit only limited new T cells, authors suggested.

Germline CDR1 reads MDHEN; CDR2 reads SYDVKM. The CDR3 has 15 amino acids. V was pared by 5 bases and J by 5 bases, with 7 bases of the junction left unmatched. This sequence was found in a man aged 50-75 years who received an inactivated influenza vaccine. The material sequenced was PBMCs from blood, taken less than 25 months after vaccination. The chain combines TRBV28 with TRBJ2-5; TRBD1 aligns across 11 bases. The CDR3 bases are TGTGCCAGCAGTCTCGGGACAGGGGGATTCGAGACCCAGTACTTC. It specifies CASSLGTGGFETQYF. Based on the CDR3 plus reference TRBV28 and TRBJ2-5, the full variable domain is DVKVTQSSRYLVKRTGEKVFLECVQDMDHENMFWYRQDPGLGLRLIYFSYDVKMKEKGDIPEGYSVSREKKERFSLILESASTNQTSMYLCASSLGTGGFETQYFGPGTRLLVL.